The 14 T cell receptor beta chains below all came from one sample that was sequenced in a study of T cell repertoires in cytomegalovirus infection. TCRdb re-analysed the reads in MiXCR, keeping a single row per CDR3 protein. The sample consists of roughly 990,000 distinct CDR3 sequences, 30% to 40% of them appearing once. What these receptors recognize is not known. The material sequenced was cultured CD8+ T cells from PBMCs, taken from culture after CMV antigen stimulation. The receptor source for this set is a human donor in good health (CMV status not recorded). Some clones in this sample may be carry-over from other donors' samples.

A word on this clonotype: A clone one base away is much larger, so this may be a read error. The gene calls are TRBV7-2 and TRBJ1-1; D may be TRBD1 (6 bases). The CDR3 consists of 13 residues. Germline V gene data show CDR1 as SGHTA and CDR2 as FQGNSA. The CDR3, as DNA: TGTGCCAACAGCTTCAGGGGAGGGGCAGAAGCTTTCTTT. Translated, it gives CANSFRGGAEAFF.

The chain is built from TRBV4-2 and TRBJ1-5; D call uncertain. This CDR3 spans 17 amino acids. V gave up 0 bases and J gave up 0 bases, with 12 bases separating them. Germline V CDR1 and CDR2: LGHNA, YNFKEQ. The CDR3 here is CASSQDPDFYSNQPQHF. The CDR3, as DNA: TGTGCCAGCAGCCAAGATCCAGATTTTTATAGCAATCAGCCCCAGCATTTT.

The chain joins TRBV6-6 to TRBJ1-4; D gene unclear. CDR3 length equals 14 residues. Per the germline V gene, CDR1 is MNHNY and CDR2 is SVGAGI (reference sequence). V was clipped by 6 bases and J by 4 bases, with 12 bases between them. CDR3 loop: CASSSDNYNEKLFF. The CDR3 coding sequence is TGTGCCAGCAGCTCCGACAACTATAATGAAAAACTGTTTTTT.

The chain couples TRBV12-5 to TRBJ1-1; TRBD1 aligns across 7 bases. Per the germline V gene, CDR1 is LGHNT and CDR2 is FRNRAP. The CDR3 length is 12 residues. The CDR3 DNA sequence: TGTGCCACAGGGGTCGGGAACACTGAAGCTTTCTTT. It is translated as CATGVGNTEAFF.

V gene TRBV7-4 combines with J gene TRBJ1-2; 8 bases line up with TRBD1. Germline V gives CDR1 SGHVT, CDR2 SQSDAQ. The length of the CDR3 is 13 residues. The J segment lost 6 bases and the V segment lost 4 bases, leaving 4 bases of the junction unmatched. In nucleotides, the CDR3 is TGTGCCAGCAGCTCCCAGGGGGCGAATGGCTACACCTTC. It codes for CASSSQGANGYTF.

This clonotype was recorded at least ten times. The gene calls are TRBV7-2 and TRBJ2-5, with TRBD2 identical over 7 bases. The CDR3 loop spans 15 amino acids. In germline, CDR1 is SGHTA, CDR2 FQGNSA. Trimming at V came to 0 bases and at J to 5 bases, leaving 6 bases not matched to a gene. The CDR3 is CASSLAGGILETQYF. The CDR3 DNA is TGTGCCAGCAGCTTAGCGGGGGGGATTTTGGAGACCCAGTACTTC. Combining the CDR3 with reference TRBV7-2 and TRBJ2-5 gives the whole variable domain GAGVSQSPSNKVTEKGKDVELRCDPISGHTALYWYRQSLGQGLEFLIYFQGNSAPDKSGLPSDRFSAERTGGSVSTLTIQRTQQEDSAVYLCASSLAGGILETQYFGPGTRLLVL.

This clonotype came up many times. The genes are TRBV7-6 and TRBJ2-1, with TRBD1 matching 9 bases. This CDR3 spans 17 amino acids. CDR1 is SGHVS and CDR2 is FNYEAQ in the germline V gene. V dropped 2 bases and J dropped 6; count of bases not matched to a gene: 11. The CDR3 region has the DNA TGTGCCAGCAGCTTAAGCCTCGGGACAGGGACTGGCAATGAGCAGTTCTTC. This gives the protein CASSLSLGTGTGNEQFF.

This clonotype appeared a few times. The chain links TRBV6-1 to TRBJ2-1, with 9 bases lining up with TRBD1. The germline V gene has CDR1 MNHNS and CDR2 SASEGT. This CDR3 has 16 amino acids. Germline trimming cut 3 bases from V and 2 bases from J; bases unmatched to any gene: 5. The CDR3 sequence: CASSDWGQGTYNEQFF. DNA of the CDR3: TGTGCCAGCAGTGACTGGGGACAGGGCACCTACAATGAGCAGTTCTTC.

Turning to this clonotype: This clone may be a read error of a much larger clone one base away. The CDR3 protein is CASSPGGGLGVQFF. CDR3 in DNA: TGTGCCAGCAGCCCGGGTGGCGGTTTGGGTGTGCAGTTCTTC. The chain has TRBV7-2 and TRBJ2-1; D unresolved. Trimming took 5 bases from V and 12 from J, leaving 20 bases between them. Germline V gives CDR1 SGHTA, CDR2 FQGNSA. The CDR3 covers 14 residues.

For the CDR3, the DNA is TGTGCCAGCAGCTTCGGACTAGCGGGGGGGTTGAACACCGGGGAGCTGTTTTTT. Translated: CASSFGLAGGLNTGELFF. This rearrangement joins TRBV7-9 to TRBJ2-2; TRBD2 aligns across 15 bases. The CDR3 sequence is 18 residues long. The J segment lost 1 base and the V segment lost 3 bases, leaving 3 bases of the junction unmatched. From germline, CDR1 is SEHNR and CDR2 FQNEAQ (reference sequence).

This chain connects TRBV27 to TRBJ2-7; 16 nucleotides match TRBD2. This CDR3 is 16 amino acids long. Germline V gives CDR1 MNHEY, CDR2 SMNVEV (reference sequence). With V trimmed by 8 bases and J by 5 bases, 9 bases remained unmatched. This chain's CDR3 is CASFGTSGGAFNEQYF. CDR3 nucleotide sequence: TGTGCCAGCTTTGGGACTAGCGGGGGGGCATTTAACGAGCAGTACTTC.

The rearrangement uses TRBV29-1 and TRBJ2-6; D might be TRBD1 (6 bases). Germline CDR1 reads SQVTM; CDR2 reads ANQGSEA. V shed 0 bases and J shed 0 bases, with 21 bases lying between them. This CDR3 has 20 amino acids. The CDR3: CSVEEFEQGPRGSGANVLTF. The CDR3 nucleotides read TGCAGCGTTGAAGAATTCGAACAGGGCCCTAGGGGCTCTGGGGCCAACGTCCTGACTTTC. The whole variable domain, remainder taken from reference TRBV29-1 and TRBJ2-6, is SAVISQKPSRDICQRGTSLTIQCQVDSQVTMMFWYRQQPGQSLTLIATANQGSEATYESGFVIDKFPISRPNLTFSTLTVSNMSPEDSSIYLCSVEEFEQGPRGSGANVLTFGAGSRLTVL.

This clonotype was counted between two and nine times. This sequence joins TRBV27 and TRBJ2-2, with 9 bases aligning to TRBD2. This CDR3 has 17 residues. Germline CDR1 MNHEY, CDR2 SMNVEV (reference sequence). With V trimmed by 3 bases and J by 6 bases, 11 bases remained unmatched. In nucleotides, the CDR3 is TGTGCCAGCAGTTTCAATGCGGGGGGGCCGCGGGCCGGGGAGCTGTTTTTT. Translating gives CASSFNAGGPRAGELFF.

This clonotype turned up a few times. The chain links TRBV27 to TRBJ2-1; 9 bases agree with TRBD2. In germline, CDR1 is MNHEY, CDR2 SMNVEV (reference sequence). This CDR3 spans 14 amino acids. V lost 5 bases to trimming and J lost 5 bases; unmatched junction nucleotides: 4. The CDR3 here is CASSRTSVHNEQFF. The DNA for the CDR3 is TGTGCCAGCAGTCGGACTAGCGTCCACAATGAGCAGTTCTTC.